This T cell receptor (beta chain) was captured in a study of identical twins. This clonotype was counted ten times or more. A single record per CDR3 protein comes from TCRdb applying MiXCR to the 5' RACE reads. The sample carries around 480,000 distinct CDR3 sequences, roughly an eighth recorded once. Separately, the same data were catalogued under a study of yellow fever vaccine responses in identical twins.

Specimen: CD4+ T cells sorted from blood. The TCR was taken from a woman aged 18-29 years in good health.

The CDR3: CASGGIYEQYF. In nucleotides, the CDR3 is TGTGCCAGCGGTGGCATCTACGAGCAGTACTTC. The chain recombines TRBV6-5 with TRBJ2-7; D remains unclear. CDR3 length equals 11 residues. Deletions cut 8 bases from V and 3 bases from J, with 8 bases between. Germline V CDR1 and CDR2: MNHEY, SVGAGI.